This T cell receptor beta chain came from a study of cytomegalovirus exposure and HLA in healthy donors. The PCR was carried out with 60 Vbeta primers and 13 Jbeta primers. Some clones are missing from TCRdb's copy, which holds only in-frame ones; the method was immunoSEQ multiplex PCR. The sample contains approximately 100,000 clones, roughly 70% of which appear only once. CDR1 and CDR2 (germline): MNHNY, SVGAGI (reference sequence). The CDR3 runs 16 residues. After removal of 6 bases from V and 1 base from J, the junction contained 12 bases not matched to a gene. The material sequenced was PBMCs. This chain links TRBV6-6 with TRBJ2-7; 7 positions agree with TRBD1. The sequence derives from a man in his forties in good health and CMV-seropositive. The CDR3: CASSSRGGSLSYEQYV. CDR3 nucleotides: TGTGCCAGCAGCTCACGAGGGGGCTCCCTTTCCTACGAGCAGTACGTC.